What follows are 7 T cell receptor beta chains derived from one specimen sequenced in a study of T cell responses to AZD1222 COVID-19 vaccine. The repertoire was sequenced with immunoSEQ multiplex PCR; TCRdb's copy has only in-frame clones and lacks some. This sample has tens of thousands of clones, with 80% to 90% found just once. Sequencing used peripheral blood, obtained on day 0 of AZD1222 vaccination. Every receptor here comes from an adult in good health.

The CDR3 DNA reads TGCGCCAGCAGCTTGGGGGCCCTGCGAGAGACCCAGTACTTC. It yields the protein CASSLGALRETQYF. The chain employs TRBV5-1 and TRBJ2-5; D gene uncertain. The CDR3 runs 14 residues. V shed 0 bases and J shed 4 bases, with 10 bases lying between them. CDR1 and CDR2 from the germline V gene are SGHRS and YFSETQ.

The rearrangement joins TRBV6-2 or TRBV6-3 to TRBJ1-5; 8 bases are a match to TRBD1. The CDR3 consists of 15 residues. Per the germline V gene, CDR1 is MNHEY and CDR2 is SVGEGT. The ends lost 0 bases at V and 5 bases at J; junction bases unmatched: 3. CDR3: CASSYSDRAYQPQHF. CDR3 sequence (DNA): TGTGCCAGCAGTTACTCGGACAGGGCTTATCAGCCCCAGCATTTT.

This sequence joins TRBV6-2 or TRBV6-3 and TRBJ1-1, with D uncertain. CDR3 length equals 13 residues. The V end lost 7 bases, the J end lost 1 base, and 10 bases lay between the germline ends. CDR1 is MNHEY, CDR2 SVGEGT, per germline. The CDR3 DNA sequence: TGTGCCAGCACCCCGTTTGGGAACACTGAAGCTTTCTTT. This translates into CASTPFGNTEAFF.

The rearrangement uses TRBV18 and TRBJ1-3; D gene uncertain. The V gene's germline CDR1 is KGHSH and CDR2 LQKENI. V lost 0 bases, J lost 7 bases, and 13 bases lay in between. The CDR3 has 15 residues. CDR3 residues: CASSPPTNAGNTIYF. The CDR3 bases are TGTGCCAGCTCACCACCGACTAACGCCGGGAACACCATATATTTT.

V and J are TRBV10-1 and TRBJ2-2, with 8 bases aligning to TRBD1. CDR1 WNHNN and CDR2 SYGVQD come from the germline V gene (reference sequence). The junction had 9 bases not matched to a gene; V was cut back by 3 bases and J by 3 bases. This CDR3 is built from 17 residues. CDR3 loop: CASSDFGVQGDTGELFF. As DNA, the CDR3 is TGCGCCAGCAGTGATTTCGGCGTACAGGGGGACACCGGGGAGCTGTTTTTT.

The V call is TRBV18, the J call TRBJ2-3; TRBD1 agrees at 8 bases. Unmatched junction bases numbered 11, after V lost 6 bases and J lost 0 bases. CDR3 length equals 17 residues. Per the germline V gene, CDR1 is KGHSH and CDR2 is LQKENI. This CDR3 reads CASSPDRGSRSTDTQYF. CDR3 in DNA: TGTGCCAGCTCTCCAGACAGGGGAAGTCGGAGCACAGATACGCAGTATTTT.

This chain joins TRBV6-6 and TRBJ2-7; possibly TRBD2 for D (5 bases). The germline V gene has CDR1 MNHNY and CDR2 SVGAGI (reference sequence). This CDR3 has 15 residues. Between the trimmed V and J ends, which lost 6 bases and 0 bases, there was a span of 15 bases. The CDR3 region is CASSYALSGSYEQYF. CDR3 nucleotides: TGTGCCAGCAGCTATGCCTTAAGCGGCTCCTACGAGCAGTACTTC.